The present TCR beta chain was sequenced within a study of blood T cell repertoires in COVID-19. As for the study in general: Specimens from acute and convalescent COVID-19 originated in the United States, Italy and Spain.

V lost 5 bases and J 5 bases, leaving 22 bases between the germline ends. Looked up from germline, CDR1 is MNHEY and CDR2 is SVGEGT. The CDR3 has 17 residues. Data came from immunoSEQ multiplex PCR; TCRdb stores just in-frame clones and leaves some out. The data hold over 65,000 clones, with about 80% observed a single time. The chain carries TRBV6-2 or TRBV6-3 and TRBJ1-5; tentative D call: TRBD1 (5 bases). This clonotype was obtained from a man older than 75 with active COVID-19. Sequenced: peripheral blood. The CDR3 loop is CASSPYVGAPGYQPQHF. DNA of the CDR3: TGTGCCAGCAGTCCCTACGTAGGGGCGCCGGGTTATCAGCCCCAGCATTTT.